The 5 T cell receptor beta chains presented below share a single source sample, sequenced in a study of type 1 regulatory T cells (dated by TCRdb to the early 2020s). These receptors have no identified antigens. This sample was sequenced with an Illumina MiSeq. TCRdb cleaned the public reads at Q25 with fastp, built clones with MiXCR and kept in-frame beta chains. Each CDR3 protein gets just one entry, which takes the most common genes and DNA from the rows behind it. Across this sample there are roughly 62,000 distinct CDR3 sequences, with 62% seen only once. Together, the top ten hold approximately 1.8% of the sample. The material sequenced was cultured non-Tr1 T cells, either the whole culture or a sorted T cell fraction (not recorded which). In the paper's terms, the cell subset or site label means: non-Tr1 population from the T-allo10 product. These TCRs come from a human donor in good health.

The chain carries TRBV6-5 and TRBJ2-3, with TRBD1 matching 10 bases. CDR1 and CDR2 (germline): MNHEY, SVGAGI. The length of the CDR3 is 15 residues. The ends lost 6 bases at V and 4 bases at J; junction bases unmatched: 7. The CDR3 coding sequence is TGTGCCAGCAGCCAGGACAGGGGGAGGTCAGATACGCAGTATTTT. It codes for CASSQDRGRSDTQYF.

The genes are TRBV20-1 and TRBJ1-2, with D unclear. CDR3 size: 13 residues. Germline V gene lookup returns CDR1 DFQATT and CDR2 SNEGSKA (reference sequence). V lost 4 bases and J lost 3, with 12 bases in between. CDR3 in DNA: TGCAGTGCTACCCCCGGACTGTACTATGGCTACACCTTC. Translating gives CSATPGLYYGYTF.

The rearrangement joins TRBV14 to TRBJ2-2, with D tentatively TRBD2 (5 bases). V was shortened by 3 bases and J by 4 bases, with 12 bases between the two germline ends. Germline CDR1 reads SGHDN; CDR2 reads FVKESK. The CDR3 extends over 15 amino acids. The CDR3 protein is CASSQSGGSTGELFF. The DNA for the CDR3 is TGTGCCAGCAGCCAGAGCGGAGGTTCCACCGGGGAGCTGTTTTTT.

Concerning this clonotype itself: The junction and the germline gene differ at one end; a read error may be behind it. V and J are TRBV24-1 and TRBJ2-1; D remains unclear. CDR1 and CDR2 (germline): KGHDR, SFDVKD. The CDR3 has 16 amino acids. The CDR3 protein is CVTSDLPVSTYNEQFF. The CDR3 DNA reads TGTGTCACCAGTGATTTACCGGTTTCAACTTACAATGAGCAGTTCTTC.

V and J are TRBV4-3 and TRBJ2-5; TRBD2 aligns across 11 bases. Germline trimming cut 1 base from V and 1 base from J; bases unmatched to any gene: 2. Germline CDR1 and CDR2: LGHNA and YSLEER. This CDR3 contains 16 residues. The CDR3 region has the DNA TGCGCCAGCAGCCAAGGTCTAGCGGGAGGCCAAGAGACCCAGTACTTC. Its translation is CASSQGLAGGQETQYF.